This T cell receptor beta chain was retrieved from a study of blood T cell repertoires in COVID-19. Across the study: Samples came from the United States, Italy and Spain, spanning acute and convalescent COVID-19. In each case, the material was cDNA or gDNA derived from T cells, B-cell-depleted T cells, or PBMCs.

From germline, CDR1 is MNHEY and CDR2 SMNVEV (reference sequence). V was shortened by 6 bases and J by 0 bases, with 17 bases between the two germline ends. The CDR3 contains 17 residues. As originally analysed: Amplification of reference gene primers provided the estimated nucleated cell counts. The data were produced by immunoSEQ multiplex PCR, yet TCRdb's version contains in-frame clones alone and is incomplete. That table supplies the V and J calls and clone size; D and trimming were determined from the DNA. The data contain approximately 400,000 clones, approximately 80% of them singletons. This clone was seen a few times.

This receptor was obtained from a human donor with acute or convalescent COVID-19. The donor label of this sample is uncertain. Sequenced input: peripheral blood. The genes are TRBV27 and TRBJ1-4; D gene ambiguous. This CDR3 reads CASRTRGRGATNEKLFF. The CDR3 region has the DNA TGTGCCAGCAGAACCAGAGGTCGGGGTGCAACTAATGAAAAACTGTTTTTT.